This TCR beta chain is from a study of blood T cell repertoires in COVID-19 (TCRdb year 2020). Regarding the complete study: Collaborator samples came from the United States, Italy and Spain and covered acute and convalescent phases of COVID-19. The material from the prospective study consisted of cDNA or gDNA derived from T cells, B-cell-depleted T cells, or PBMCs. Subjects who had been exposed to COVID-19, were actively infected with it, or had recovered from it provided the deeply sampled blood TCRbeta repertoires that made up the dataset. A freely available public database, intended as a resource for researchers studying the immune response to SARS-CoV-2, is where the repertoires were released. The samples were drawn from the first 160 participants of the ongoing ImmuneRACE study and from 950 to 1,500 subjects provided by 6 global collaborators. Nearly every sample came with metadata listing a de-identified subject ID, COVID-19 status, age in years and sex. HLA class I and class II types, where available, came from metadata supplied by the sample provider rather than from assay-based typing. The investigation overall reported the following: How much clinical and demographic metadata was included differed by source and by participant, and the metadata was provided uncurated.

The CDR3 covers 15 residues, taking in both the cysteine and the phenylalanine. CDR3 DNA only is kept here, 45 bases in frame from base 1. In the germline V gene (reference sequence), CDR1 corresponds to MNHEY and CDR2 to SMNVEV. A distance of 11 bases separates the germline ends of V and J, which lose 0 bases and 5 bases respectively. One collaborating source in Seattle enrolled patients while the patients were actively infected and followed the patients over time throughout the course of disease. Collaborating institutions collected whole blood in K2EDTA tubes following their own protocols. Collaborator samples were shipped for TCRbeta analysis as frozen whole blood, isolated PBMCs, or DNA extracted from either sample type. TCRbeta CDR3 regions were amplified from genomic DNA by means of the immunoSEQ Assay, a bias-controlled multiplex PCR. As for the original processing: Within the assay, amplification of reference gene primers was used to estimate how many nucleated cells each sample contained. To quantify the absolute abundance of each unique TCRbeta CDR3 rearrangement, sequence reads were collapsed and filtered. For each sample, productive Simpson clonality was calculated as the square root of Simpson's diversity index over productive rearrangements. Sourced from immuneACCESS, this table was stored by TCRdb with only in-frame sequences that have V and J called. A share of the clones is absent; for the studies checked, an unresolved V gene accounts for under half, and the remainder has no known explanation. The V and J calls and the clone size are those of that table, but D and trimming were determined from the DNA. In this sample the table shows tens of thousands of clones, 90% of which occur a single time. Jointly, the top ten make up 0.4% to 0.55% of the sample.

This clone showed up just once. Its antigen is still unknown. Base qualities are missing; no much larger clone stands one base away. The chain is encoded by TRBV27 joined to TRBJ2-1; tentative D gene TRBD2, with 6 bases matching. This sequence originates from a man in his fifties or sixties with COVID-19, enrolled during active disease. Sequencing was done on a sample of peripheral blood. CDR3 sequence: CASSLSAEGHNEQFF. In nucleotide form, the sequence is TGTGCCAGCAGTTTATCAGCGGAGGGGCACAATGAGCAGTTCTTC.